These 26 T cell receptor beta chains share one sample of origin, sequenced in a study of coeliac disease. Some clones are missing from TCRdb's copy, which holds only in-frame ones; the method was immunoSEQ multiplex PCR. The repertoire has roughly 5,200 clones, about four fifths of them found once; the top ten carry 5.1%. The sequencing input was lamina propria lymphocytes from the gut. The source of these receptors is a woman between 18 and 30 years old with active celiac disease.

With respect to this clone: Other DNA sequences in the same sample also yield this CDR3. The chain couples TRBV5-4 to TRBJ1-4; D remains unclear. In germline, CDR1 is SGHNT, CDR2 YYREEE (reference sequence). The CDR3 runs to 15 residues. Trimming pared 0 bases from V and 1 base from J, leaving 7 bases between. Here the CDR3 DNA reads TGTGCCAGCAGCTTGGCCGGGGAAACTAATGAAAAACTGTTTTTT. It translates to CASSLAGETNEKLFF.

This rearrangement joins TRBV28 to TRBJ2-3; tentative D call: TRBD2 (6 bases). The V gene's germline CDR1 is MDHEN and CDR2 SYDVKM. V shed 2 bases and J shed 0 bases, with 9 bases lying between them. CDR3 length: 15 residues. CDR3 sequence (DNA): TGTGCCAGCAGTTTAGGGGGGACTAGCACAGATACGCAGTATTTT. Translation: CASSLGGTSTDTQYF.

The count of this clone is one. This chain joins TRBV29-1 and TRBJ2-5; maybe TRBD2 (6 bases). Germline values: CDR1 SQVTM, CDR2 ANQGSEA. This CDR3 has 13 amino acids. Trimming removed 3 bases at V and 6 bases at J, with 14 bases between. DNA for the CDR3: TGCAGCGTTGACGGGCTCGGAGGGAAGACCCAGTACTTC. Translating gives CSVDGLGGKTQYF.

The J gene is TRBJ2-1, the V gene TRBV5-6; D is undetermined. CDR1 and CDR2 (germline): SGHDT, YYEEEE. The CDR3 runs 14 residues. V dropped 5 bases and J dropped 6 bases, with 15 bases sitting between them. Here the CDR3 reads CASSPLEVVNEQFF. The CDR3 DNA is TGTGCCAGCAGTCCCTTAGAGGTAGTCAATGAGCAGTTCTTC.

The chain has TRBV6-5 and TRBJ2-5, with D maybe TRBD2 (5 bases). The CDR3 consists of 13 residues. CDR1 is MNHEY, CDR2 SVGAGI, per germline. Trimming took 5 bases from V and 2 from J, leaving 9 bases between them. For the CDR3, the DNA is TGTGCCAGCAGTAAACTAGATCAAGAGACCCAGTACTTC. This encodes CASSKLDQETQYF.

The chain employs TRBV9 and TRBJ1-4; TRBD1 matches at 7 bases. Germline V gene sequence: CDR1 SGDLS, CDR2 YYNGEE. The CDR3 extends over 12 amino acids. With V trimmed by 7 bases and J by 6 bases, 3 bases remained unmatched. CDR3 bases: TGTGCCAGCGGAGGGACAGATGAAAAACTGTTTTTT. Amino acid sequence: CASGGTDEKLFF.

This chain's CDR3 is CSVEEFLGGTEAFF. CDR3 sequence (DNA): TGCAGCGTTGAGGAGTTTCTGGGAGGAACTGAAGCTTTCTTT. V is TRBV29-1 and J is TRBJ1-1; no firm D call. This CDR3 is built from 14 residues. Germline V gives CDR1 SQVTM, CDR2 ANQGSEA. V lost 3 bases to trimming and J lost 5 bases, with 16 bases between them.

This clone appeared once. The rearrangement links TRBV18 to TRBJ1-1; D not certain. The V end lost 6 bases, the J end lost 3 bases, and 11 bases lay between the germline ends. This CDR3 has 13 residues. Germline values: CDR1 KGHSH, CDR2 LQKENI. The CDR3 coding sequence is TGTGCCAGCTCCTCAGACGGGTACACTGAAGCTTTCTTT. Its protein product is CASSSDGYTEAFF.

The rearrangement uses TRBV7-9 and TRBJ2-1, with 8 bases aligning to TRBD2. With 8 bases clipped from V and 9 bases from J, the junction kept 9 bases outside the gene matches. The germline CDR1 and CDR2 sequences are SEHNR and FQNEAQ (reference sequence). The CDR3 is 13 amino acids. This CDR3 reads CASDREGQGEQFF. In DNA, the CDR3 is TGTGCCAGCGATCGGGAGGGCCAGGGTGAGCAGTTCTTC.

The chain combines TRBV5-1 with TRBJ2-3; D gene unclear. CDR1 is SGHRS, CDR2 YFSETQ, per germline. Trimming removed 0 bases at V and 2 bases at J, with 10 bases between. This CDR3 comprises 15 residues. CDR3 region: CASSLDYLSTDTQYF. DNA of the CDR3: TGCGCCAGCAGCTTGGACTACCTCTCCACAGATACGCAGTATTTT. The entire variable domain, with the rest obtained from reference TRBV5-1 and TRBJ2-3, is as follows: KAGVTQTPRYLIKTRGQQVTLSCSPISGHRSVSWYQQTPGQGLQFLFEYFSETQRNKGNFPGRFSGRQFSNSRSEMNVSTLELGDSALYLCASSLDYLSTDTQYFGPGTRLTVL.

The chain joins TRBV4-3 to TRBJ2-1; 11 bases map to TRBD2. The CDR3 runs 16 residues. The trim removed 3 bases at V and 1 base at J, leaving 2 bases unmatched. Germline lookup yields CDR1 LGHNA and CDR2 YSLEER. The DNA for the CDR3 is TGCGCCAGCAGCCACATAGCGGGGGGGTCCTACAATGAGCAGTTCTTC. Residues: CASSHIAGGSYNEQFF.

This clone has just a few counts. Other DNA sequences in this specimen translate into the identical CDR3. The CDR3 region is CASSLTGGADGYTF. CDR3 sequence (DNA): TGTGCCAGCAGCTTAACGGGGGGAGCGGATGGCTACACCTTC. The chain carries TRBV7-3 and TRBJ1-2, with D maybe TRBD1 (5 bases). The ends were cut back, 0 bases at V and 6 bases at J, with 11 bases in the middle. This CDR3 is built from 14 residues. Germline CDR1 is SGHTA and CDR2 is FQGTGA.

The chain recombines TRBV29-1 with TRBJ1-1; D ambiguous. The CDR3 consists of 11 residues. V lost 7 bases to trimming and J lost 2 bases, with 8 bases between them. From germline, CDR1 is SQVTM and CDR2 ANQGSEA. DNA for the CDR3: TGCAGCGCCCAGGATAACACTGAAGCTTTCTTT. Translating gives CSAQDNTEAFF.

This clone has just a few counts. The chain has TRBV5-6 and TRBJ2-3; perhaps TRBD1 as D (5 bases). The CDR3 runs 14 residues. Germline assignment: CDR1 SGHDT and CDR2 YYEEEE. Trimming took off 4 bases at V and 3 bases at J, with 12 bases between the two ends. CDR3 loop: CASSRQSGTDTQYF. The CDR3 nucleotides are TGTGCCAGCAGCCGACAGTCGGGTACAGATACGCAGTATTTT.

This clone was detected a few times. The chain has TRBV5-6 and TRBJ1-2, with TRBD1 identical over 8 bases. V dropped 0 bases and J dropped 8; count of bases not matched to a gene: 9. The germline V gene has CDR1 SGHDT and CDR2 YYEEEE. CDR3 length equals 15 residues. The CDR3 is CASSLDLSGGSGYTF. DNA of the CDR3: TGTGCCAGCAGCTTGGATCTCTCAGGGGGCTCGGGCTACACCTTC.

This clone was seen only a few times. The chain is built from TRBV7-6 and TRBJ2-7; D might be TRBD2 (6 bases). The CDR3 sequence is 17 residues long. Germline V gene lookup returns CDR1 SGHVS and CDR2 FNYEAQ. Trimming shortened V by 3 bases and J by 4 bases, and 22 bases separated the two germline ends. CDR3 nucleotide sequence: TGTGCCAGCAGCTTGGGGACCGGGACTCAAACCATGTACGAGCAGTACTTC. This codes for CASSLGTGTQTMYEQYF. Together with reference TRBV7-6 and TRBJ2-7, the CDR3 gives the full variable domain: GAGVSQSPRYKVTKRGQDVALRCDPISGHVSLYWYRQALGQGPEFLTYFNYEAQQDKSGLPNDRFSAERPEGSISTLTIQRTEQRDSAMYRCASSLGTGTQTMYEQYFGPGTRLTVT.

The gene calls are TRBV21-1 and TRBJ2-5; the table calls TRBD2, which could not be checked here. TRBV21-1 constitutes a pseudogene. The CDR3 spans 16 residues. CDR3: CASSTWNGTTQETQYF. In DNA, the CDR3 is TGTGCCAGCAGCACCTGGAACGGGACTACACAAGAGACCCAGTACTTC.

The chain has TRBV25-1 and TRBJ2-1, with 7 bases lining up with TRBD1. Trimming at V came to 7 bases and at J to 7 bases, leaving 4 bases not matched to a gene. This CDR3 contains 12 residues. CDR1 is MGHDK, CDR2 SYGVNS, per germline. In DNA form, the CDR3 reads TGTGCCAGCACAAACAGGGGTAATGAGCAGTTCTTC. Its translation: CASTNRGNEQFF.

The chain joins TRBV7-2 to TRBJ2-7; D not resolved. The CDR3 contains 15 residues. The germline CDR1 and CDR2 sequences are SGHTA and FQGNSA. With 3 bases removed from V and 2 bases from J, the gap between germline ends came to 14 bases. The CDR3: CASSLRSERPYEQYF. The CDR3 DNA is TGTGCCAGCAGCTTGAGAAGCGAGCGACCCTACGAGCAGTACTTC.

This chain links TRBV6-5 with TRBJ1-6; D possibly corresponds to TRBD1 (5 bases). Germline V CDR1 and CDR2: MNHEY, SVGAGI. CDR3 length: 15 residues. V lost 5 bases to trimming and J lost 2 bases, with 10 bases between them. CDR3 nucleotides: TGTGCCAGCAGTGGAGGGGTCACCTATAATTCACCCCTCCACTTT. Translation: CASSGGVTYNSPLHF.

The genes are TRBV27 and TRBJ2-5, with a weak D call TRBD2 (6 bases). The CDR3 spans 14 residues. The V end lost 6 bases, the J end lost 9 bases, and 20 bases lay between the germline ends. The germline V gene has CDR1 MNHEY and CDR2 SMNVEV (reference sequence). In nucleotides, the CDR3 is TGTGCCAGCAGGGCCATGGGGGGACCAGCCCCCCAGTACTTC. Amino acid sequence: CASRAMGGPAPQYF.

This clone was detected once. This chain joins TRBV25-1 and TRBJ1-1; D uncertain. This CDR3 comprises 13 residues. V was cut by 3 bases and J by 8 bases, with 13 bases left in between. Germline V CDR1 and CDR2: MGHDK, SYGVNS. The CDR3 coding sequence is TGTGCCAGCAGTGATCGTGGTTGGAGGGAAGCTTTCTTT. Its translation is CASSDRGWREAFF.

The chain recombines TRBV5-5 with TRBJ1-3; D may be TRBD1 (5 bases). The V and J ends lost 3 bases and 8 bases respectively, with 18 bases between them. The CDR3 is 15 residues long. Per germline, CDR1 SGHKS and CDR2 YYEKEE (reference sequence). The CDR3 here is CASSSGQGIVDTIYF. The CDR3 nucleotides are TGTGCCAGCAGCTCAGGGCAGGGTATAGTTGACACCATATATTTT.

The chain employs TRBV19 and TRBJ2-1; TRBD2 matches 10 bases. The CDR3 has 14 amino acids. Germline trimming cut 9 bases from V and 7 bases from J; bases unmatched to any gene: 9. Germline V gene lookup returns CDR1 LNHDA and CDR2 SQIVND (reference sequence). CDR3 protein: CASQTGTSVNEQFF. CDR3 nucleotides: TGTGCCAGCCAAACCGGGACTAGCGTTAATGAGCAGTTCTTC.

The CDR3, as DNA: TGCGCCAGCAGCTTAACAGGGGCGAATTCACCCCTCCACTTT. Its protein is CASSLTGANSPLHF. The chain carries TRBV5-1 and TRBJ1-6, with TRBD1 matching 7 bases. In germline, CDR1 is SGHRS, CDR2 YFSETQ. The V segment lost 2 bases and the J segment 7 bases; nucleotides outside the gene matches: 3. This CDR3 contains 14 residues.

This clone came up a few times. The V and J genes are TRBV5-1 and TRBJ1-2; D is uncertain. From germline, CDR1 is SGHRS and CDR2 YFSETQ. V was pared by 0 bases and J by 8 bases, with 14 bases between. The length of the CDR3 is 14 residues. This CDR3 reads CASSLGSGSGGYTF. CDR3 DNA: TGCGCCAGCAGCTTGGGATCGGGATCGGGCGGCTACACCTTC. The variable domain in full, completed from reference TRBV5-1 and TRBJ1-2, reads KAGVTQTPRYLIKTRGQQVTLSCSPISGHRSVSWYQQTPGQGLQFLFEYFSETQRNKGNFPGRFSGRQFSNSRSEMNVSTLELGDSALYLCASSLGSGSGGYTFGSGTRLTVV.